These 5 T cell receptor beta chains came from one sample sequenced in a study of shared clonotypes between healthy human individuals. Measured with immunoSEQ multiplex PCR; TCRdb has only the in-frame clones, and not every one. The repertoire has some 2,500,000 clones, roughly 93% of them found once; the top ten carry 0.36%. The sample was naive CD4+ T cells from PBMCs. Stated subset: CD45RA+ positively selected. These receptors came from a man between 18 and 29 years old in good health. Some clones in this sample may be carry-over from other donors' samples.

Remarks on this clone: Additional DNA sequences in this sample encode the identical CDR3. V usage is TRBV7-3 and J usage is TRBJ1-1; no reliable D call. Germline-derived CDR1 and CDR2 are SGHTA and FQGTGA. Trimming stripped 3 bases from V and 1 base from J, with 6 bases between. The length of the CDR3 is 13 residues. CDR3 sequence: CASSFGPNTEAFF. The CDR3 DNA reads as TGTGCCAGCAGCTTCGGGCCGAACACTGAAGCTTTCTTT. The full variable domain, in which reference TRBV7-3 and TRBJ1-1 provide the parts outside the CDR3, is GAGVSQTPSNKVTEKGKYVELRCDPISGHTALYWYRQSLGQGPEFLIYFQGTGAADDSGLPNDRFFAVRPEGSVSTLKIQRTERGDSAVYLCASSFGPNTEAFFGQGTRLTVV.

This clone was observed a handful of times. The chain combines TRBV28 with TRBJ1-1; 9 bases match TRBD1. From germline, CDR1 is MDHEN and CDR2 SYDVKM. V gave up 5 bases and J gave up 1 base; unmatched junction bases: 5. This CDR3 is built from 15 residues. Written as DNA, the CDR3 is TGTGCCAGCAGTCCCTGGGGACAGGGGAACACTGAAGCTTTCTTT. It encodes CASSPWGQGNTEAFF.

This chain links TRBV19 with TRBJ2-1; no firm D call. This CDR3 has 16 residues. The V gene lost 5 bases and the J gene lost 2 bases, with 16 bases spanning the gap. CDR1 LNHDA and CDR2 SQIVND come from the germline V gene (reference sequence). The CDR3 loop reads CASSPRRDVAYNEQFF. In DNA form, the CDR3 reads TGTGCCAGTAGTCCCCGTCGCGATGTGGCCTACAATGAGCAGTTCTTC.

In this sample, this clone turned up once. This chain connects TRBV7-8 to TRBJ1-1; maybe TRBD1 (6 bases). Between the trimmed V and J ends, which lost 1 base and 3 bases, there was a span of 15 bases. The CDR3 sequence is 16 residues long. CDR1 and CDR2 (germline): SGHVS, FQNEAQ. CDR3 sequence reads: CASSLGPRTVHTEAFF. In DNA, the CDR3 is TGTGCCAGCAGCTTAGGACCCAGGACAGTTCACACTGAAGCTTTCTTT. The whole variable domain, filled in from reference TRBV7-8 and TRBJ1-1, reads GAGVSQSPRYKVAKRGQDVALRCDPISGHVSLFWYQQALGQGPEFLTYFQNEAQLDKSGLPSDRFFAERPEGSVSTLKIQRTQQEDSAVYLCASSLGPRTVHTEAFFGQGTRLTVV.

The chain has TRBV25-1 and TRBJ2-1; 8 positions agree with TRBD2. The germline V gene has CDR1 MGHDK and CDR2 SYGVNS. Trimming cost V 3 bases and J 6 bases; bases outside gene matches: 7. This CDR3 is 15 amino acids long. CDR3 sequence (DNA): TGTGCCAGCAGTGATCCCCGGACTAGCAGCAATGAGCAGTTCTTC. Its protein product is CASSDPRTSSNEQFF.